This record concerns one TCR beta chain sequence. This sample was taken from a study of T cell changes during pregnancy in multiple sclerosis. The CDR3 length is 15 residues. Germline CDR1 and CDR2: MNHNY and SVGAGI (reference sequence). V shed 0 bases and J 7 bases; nucleotides not matched to a gene: 2. The protocol was immunoSEQ multiplex PCR, while the TCRdb copy is restricted to in-frame clones and leaves out a portion. Among 79,000 or so clones listed, around 94% were seen once. The source is a female donor with multiple sclerosis, enrolled in a pregnancy study. The chain links TRBV6-6 to TRBJ2-1; 11 bases are shared with TRBD1. The starting material was CD4+ T cells from peripheral blood mononuclear cells, obtained before pregnancy. The chain's CDR3 is CASSYSGQGANEQFF. In DNA form, the CDR3 reads TGTGCCAGCAGTTACTCCGGACAGGGGGCGAATGAGCAGTTCTTC.